This T cell receptor (beta chain) was found in a study of blood T cell repertoires in COVID-19. The table came from immunoSEQ multiplex PCR; TCRdb's copy has only in-frame clones and leaves some out. The data contain 81,000 or so clones, approximately 85% of them singletons. The sample was peripheral blood. The origin of this receptor is a man aged 50 to 59 with COVID-19, enrolled during active disease.

The CDR3 coding sequence is TGTGCCAGCTCCTCCGGGTGGGTTAACACTGAAGCTTTCTTT. Protein product: CASSSGWVNTEAFF. The chain has TRBV25-1 and TRBJ1-1; D is uncertain. Germline V gene data show CDR1 as MGHDK and CDR2 as SYGVNS. The length of the CDR3 is 14 residues. Trimming left V 8 bases short and J 2 bases short, with 15 bases between.